The clone carrying this T cell receptor beta chain has a handful of counts. Its matching antigen is unknown. The CDR3 length is 14 residues. The germline V gene has CDR1 MDHEN and CDR2 SYDVKM. Deletions cut 5 bases from V and 7 bases from J, with 18 bases between. The source of the sample is a study of blood T cells in healthy people across ages. Primed by a sample-barcoded 5' primer and a J-beta primer mix, a second PCR proceeded for roughly 6 to 12 cycles. Using its own MiXCR run on the 5' RACE reads, TCRdb lists one record per CDR3 protein. The sample includes 600,000 to 850,000 distinct CDR3 sequences, 20% to 25% of them seen just once. General study points: Unsorted PBMCs ruled out conclusive naive versus antigen-experienced comparison.

These sequences were also reported in another study, on T cells of mothers and their children.

The sequenced sample was blood. The V call is TRBV28, the J call TRBJ2-7, with D maybe TRBD2 (6 bases). This TCR came from a boy younger than 18 in good health. The CDR3: CASSPPTREGEQYF. In DNA form, the CDR3 reads TGTGCCAGCAGTCCTCCGACTAGGGAAGGGGAGCAGTACTTC.